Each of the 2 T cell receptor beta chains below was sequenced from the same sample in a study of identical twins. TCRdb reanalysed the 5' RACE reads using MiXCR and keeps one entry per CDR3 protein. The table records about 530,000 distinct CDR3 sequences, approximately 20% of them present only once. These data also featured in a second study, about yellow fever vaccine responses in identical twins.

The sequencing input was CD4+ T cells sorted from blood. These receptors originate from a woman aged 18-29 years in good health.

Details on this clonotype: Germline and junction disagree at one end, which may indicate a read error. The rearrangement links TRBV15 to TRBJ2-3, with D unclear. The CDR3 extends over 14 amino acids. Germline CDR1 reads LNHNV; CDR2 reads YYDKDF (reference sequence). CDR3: CVTSRPDSTDTQYF. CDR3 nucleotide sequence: TGTGTCACCAGCAGGCCCGACAGCACAGATACGCAGTATTTT.

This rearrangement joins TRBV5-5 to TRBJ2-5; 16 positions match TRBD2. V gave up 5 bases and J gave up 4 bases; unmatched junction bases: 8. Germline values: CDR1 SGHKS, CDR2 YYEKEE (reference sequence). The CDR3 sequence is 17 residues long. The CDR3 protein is CASRSGTSGRARETQYF. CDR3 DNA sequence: TGTGCCAGCAGGTCCGGGACTAGCGGGAGGGCACGAGAGACCCAGTACTTC.